The T cell receptor (beta chain) under discussion was sequenced for a study of blood T cell repertoires in COVID-19. In the authors' workflow: The assay estimated nucleated cells by amplifying reference gene primers. Repertoires were generated with immunoSEQ multiplex PCR, while TCRdb's copy carries only in-frame clones and drops some. For V, J and clone size, that table is used; D and trimming come from the DNA. Of approximately 170,000 clones in the sample, 75% to 90% were seen once. With 3 bases clipped from V and 3 bases from J, the junction kept 12 bases outside the gene matches. The CDR3 is made up of 17 amino acids. Germline assignment: CDR1 SGDLS and CDR2 YYNGEE. Participant age was roughly 18 to 95 years, and participants resided in fewer than 30 US areas.

The receptor's source is a woman aged 45-59 years who had recovered from COVID-19. Input material: PBMCs or T cells enriched from blood (not recorded which). This chain connects TRBV9 to TRBJ2-1; 7 nucleotides agree with TRBD1. The CDR3 coding sequence is TGTGCCAGCAGCGGACATTCGACAGGGTACATCTACAATGAGCAGTTCTTC. Protein: CASSGHSTGYIYNEQFF.